The T cell receptor (beta chain) described here comes from a study of breast tumors, draining lymph nodes, adjacent tissues. At least ten counts were recorded for this clonotype. The antigen is undetermined. Samples came from axillary lymph nodes draining the breast cancer. General study results and limits: Tumor repertoires ranked between lymph nodes and nontumor tissue in diversity, with V and J gene preferences. Luminal-like breast cancer showed significantly higher tumor–nontumor repertoire similarity than basal-like.

Trimming at V came to 5 bases and at J to 3 bases, leaving 11 bases not matched to a gene. This CDR3 spans 17 amino acids. Germline V lookup: CDR1 SEHNR, CDR2 FQNEAQ (reference sequence). A single record per CDR3 protein comes from TCRdb applying MiXCR to the multiplex PCR reads. The sample lists around 230,000 distinct CDR3 sequences; less than 40% were seen once. The TCR comes from a female donor with breast cancer. Some clones in this sample may be carry-over from other donors' samples. Sample: axillary lymph node tissue. V and J are TRBV7-9 and TRBJ2-1; 9 bases are shared with TRBD2. The CDR3: CASSAYWLAGFYNEQFF. For the CDR3, the DNA is TGTGCCAGCAGCGCGTACTGGCTAGCGGGATTCTACAATGAGCAGTTCTTC. Supplemented by reference TRBV7-9 and TRBJ2-1, the full variable domain reads DTGVSQNPRHKITKRGQNVTFRCDPISEHNRLYWYRQTLGQGPEFLTYFQNEAQLEKSRLLSDRFSAERPKGSFSTLEIQRTEQGDSAMYLCASSAYWLAGFYNEQFFGPGTRLTVL.